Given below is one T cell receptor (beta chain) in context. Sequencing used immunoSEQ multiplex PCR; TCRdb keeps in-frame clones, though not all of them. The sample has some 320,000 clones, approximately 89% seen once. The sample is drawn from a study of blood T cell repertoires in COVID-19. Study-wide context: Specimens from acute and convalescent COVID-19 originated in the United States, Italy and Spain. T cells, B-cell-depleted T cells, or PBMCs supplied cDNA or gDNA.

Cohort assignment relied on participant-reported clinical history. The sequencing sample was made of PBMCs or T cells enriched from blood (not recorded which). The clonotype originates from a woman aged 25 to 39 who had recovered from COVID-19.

The CDR3 nucleotides are TGTGCCACCAGTGACTGGGACTCGATAGGCTACAATGAGCAGTTCTTC. Residues: CATSDWDSIGYNEQFF. V usage is TRBV24-1 and J usage is TRBJ2-1; the D gene is possibly TRBD2 (6 bases). Germline CDR1 is KGHDR and CDR2 is SFDVKD. V lost 4 bases, J lost 3 bases, and 15 bases lay in between. The CDR3 runs to 16 residues.